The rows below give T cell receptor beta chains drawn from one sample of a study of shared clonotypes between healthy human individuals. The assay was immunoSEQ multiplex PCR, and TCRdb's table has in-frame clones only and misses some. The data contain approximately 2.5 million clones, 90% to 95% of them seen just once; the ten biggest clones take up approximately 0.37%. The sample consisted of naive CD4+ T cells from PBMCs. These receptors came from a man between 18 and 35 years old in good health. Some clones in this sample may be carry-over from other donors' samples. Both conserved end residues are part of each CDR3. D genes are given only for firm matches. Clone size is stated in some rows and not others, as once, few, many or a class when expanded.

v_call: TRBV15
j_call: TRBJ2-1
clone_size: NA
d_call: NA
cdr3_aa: CATSRDRGKGEQFF
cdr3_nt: TGTGCCACCAGCAGAGATAGGGGCAAAGGAGAGCAGTTCTTC

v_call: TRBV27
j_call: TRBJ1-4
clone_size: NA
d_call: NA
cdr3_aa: CASSYGRATNEKLFF
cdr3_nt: TGTGCCAGCAGTTACGGGCGAGCAACTAATGAAAAACTGTTTTTT

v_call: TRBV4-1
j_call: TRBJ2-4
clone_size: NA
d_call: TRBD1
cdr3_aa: CASSQAPGQGKNIQYF
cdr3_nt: TGCGCCAGCAGCCAAGCCCCTGGACAGGGCAAAAACATTCAGTACTTC

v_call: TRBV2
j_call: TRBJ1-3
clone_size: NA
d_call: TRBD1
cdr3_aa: CASTRAGQGYLSGNTIYF
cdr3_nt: TGTGCCAGCACCCGAGCCGGACAGGGATACCTCTCTGGAAACACCATATATTTT

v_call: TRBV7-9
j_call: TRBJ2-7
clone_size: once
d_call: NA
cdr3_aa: CASRYDRDEQYF
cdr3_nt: TGTGCCAGCAGATACGACCGGGACGAGCAGTACTTC

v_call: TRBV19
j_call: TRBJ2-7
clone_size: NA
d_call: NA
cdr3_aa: CASSSTRRGLYEQYF
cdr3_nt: TGTGCCAGTAGTAGTACTCGCCGCGGCCTCTACGAGCAGTACTTC

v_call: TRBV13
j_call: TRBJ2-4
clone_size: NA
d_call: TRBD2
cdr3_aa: CASSTSPEPGLAVIAKNIQYF
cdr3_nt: TGTGCCAGCAGCACCAGCCCAGAACCGGGACTAGCGGTGATAGCCAAAAACATTCAGTACTTC

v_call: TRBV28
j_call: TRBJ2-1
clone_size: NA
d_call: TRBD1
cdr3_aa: CASSFRRGRVYNEQFF
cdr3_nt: TGTGCCAGCAGTTTCCGCAGGGGGCGAGTCTACAATGAGCAGTTCTTC

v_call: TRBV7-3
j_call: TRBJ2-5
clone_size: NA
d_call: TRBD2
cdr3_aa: CASSLMAGGAGRETQYF
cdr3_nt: TGTGCCAGCAGCTTGATGGCGGGGGGAGCGGGAAGAGAGACCCAGTACTTC

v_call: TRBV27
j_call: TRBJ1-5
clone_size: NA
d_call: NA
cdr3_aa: CASRRGYSNQPQHF
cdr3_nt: TGTGCCAGCAGGAGAGGTTATAGCAATCAGCCCCAGCATTTT

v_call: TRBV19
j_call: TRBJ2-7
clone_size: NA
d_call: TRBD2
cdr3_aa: CASSRSGSLYEQYF
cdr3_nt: TGTGCCAGTAGTAGGAGCGGGAGTCTGTACGAGCAGTACTTC

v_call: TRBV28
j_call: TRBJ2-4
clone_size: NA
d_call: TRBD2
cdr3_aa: CASRIGLAGNIQYF
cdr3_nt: TGTGCCAGCAGGATAGGACTAGCGGGAAACATTCAGTACTTC

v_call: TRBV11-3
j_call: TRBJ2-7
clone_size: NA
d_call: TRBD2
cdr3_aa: CASSLGGAGGYEQYF
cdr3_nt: TGTGCCAGCAGCTTAGGTGGTGCGGGAGGCTACGAGCAGTACTTC

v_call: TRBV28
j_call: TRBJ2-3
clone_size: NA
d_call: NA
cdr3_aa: CATAMGRNTDTQYF
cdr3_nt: TGTGCCACCGCGATGGGGCGGAACACAGATACGCAGTATTTT